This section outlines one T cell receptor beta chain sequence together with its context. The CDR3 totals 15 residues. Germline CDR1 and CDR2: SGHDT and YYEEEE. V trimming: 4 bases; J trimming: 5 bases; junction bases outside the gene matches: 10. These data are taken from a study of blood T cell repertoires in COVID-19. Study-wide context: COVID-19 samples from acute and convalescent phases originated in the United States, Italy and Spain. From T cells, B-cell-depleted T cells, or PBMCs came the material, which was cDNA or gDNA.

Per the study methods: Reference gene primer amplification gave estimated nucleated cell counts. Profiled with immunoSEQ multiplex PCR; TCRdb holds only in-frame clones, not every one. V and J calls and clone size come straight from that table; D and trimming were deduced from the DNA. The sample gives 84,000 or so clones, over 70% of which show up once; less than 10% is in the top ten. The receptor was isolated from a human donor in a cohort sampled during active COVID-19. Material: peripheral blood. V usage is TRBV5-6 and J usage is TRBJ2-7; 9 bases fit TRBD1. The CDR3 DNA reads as TGTGCCAGCAGCGCTCCGGGACAGGGTCCCCACGAGCAGTACTTC. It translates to CASSAPGQGPHEQYF.